The following is a T cell receptor beta chain sequence with its context. Each recovered donor of Cohort 3 presented with two negative PCRs, clearance, or symptom resolution. CDR1 is SGDLS, CDR2 YYNGEE, per germline. V gave up 4 bases and J gave up 4 bases, with 11 bases separating them. This CDR3 spans 13 amino acids. The data belong to a study of blood T cell repertoires in COVID-19. The protocol was immunoSEQ multiplex PCR, while the TCRdb copy is restricted to in-frame clones and leaves out a portion. Of 280,000 or so clones listed, 75% to 90% are singletons. The chain recombines TRBV9 with TRBJ1-2; the D is unclear. This receptor was identified in a woman aged 50 to 60 who had recovered from COVID-19. The sample was PBMCs or T cells enriched from blood (not recorded which). CDR3 amino acids: CASSPEGSYGYTF. In DNA form, the CDR3 reads TGTGCCAGCAGCCCCGAGGGTAGCTATGGCTACACCTTC.